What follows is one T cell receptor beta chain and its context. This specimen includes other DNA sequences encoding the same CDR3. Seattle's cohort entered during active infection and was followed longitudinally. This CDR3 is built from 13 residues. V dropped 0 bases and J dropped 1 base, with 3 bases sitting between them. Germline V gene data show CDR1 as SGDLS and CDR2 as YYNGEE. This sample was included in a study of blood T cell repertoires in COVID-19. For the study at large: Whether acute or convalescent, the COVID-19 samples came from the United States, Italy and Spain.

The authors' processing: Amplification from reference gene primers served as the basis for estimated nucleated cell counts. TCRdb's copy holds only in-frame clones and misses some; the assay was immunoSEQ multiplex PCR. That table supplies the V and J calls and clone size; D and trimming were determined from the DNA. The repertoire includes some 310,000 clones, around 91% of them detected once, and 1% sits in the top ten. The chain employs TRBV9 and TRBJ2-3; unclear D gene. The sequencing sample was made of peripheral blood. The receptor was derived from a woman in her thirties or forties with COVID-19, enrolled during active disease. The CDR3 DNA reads TGTGCCAGCAGCGTAGGAGGCACAGATACGCAGTATTTT. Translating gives CASSVGGTDTQYF.